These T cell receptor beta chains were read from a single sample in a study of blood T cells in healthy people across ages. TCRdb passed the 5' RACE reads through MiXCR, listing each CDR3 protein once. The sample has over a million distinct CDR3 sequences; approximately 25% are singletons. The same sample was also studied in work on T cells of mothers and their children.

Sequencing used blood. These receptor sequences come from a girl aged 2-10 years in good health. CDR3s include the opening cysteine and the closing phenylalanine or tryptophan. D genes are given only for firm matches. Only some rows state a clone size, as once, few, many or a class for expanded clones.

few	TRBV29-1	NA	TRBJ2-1	TGCAGCGTCCATCTAGCGCGGAGTAACAATGAGCAGTTCTTC	CSVHLARSNNEQFF
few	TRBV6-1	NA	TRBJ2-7	TGTGCCAGCAGTGAAAGGTGGGGGGCAGTCAACGAGCAGTACTTC	CASSERWGAVNEQYF
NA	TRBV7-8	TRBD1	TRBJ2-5	TGTGCCAGCAGCTTAAAAGGACAGGGGGAAGAGACCCAGTACTTC	CASSLKGQGEETQYF
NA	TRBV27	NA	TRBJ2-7	TGTGCCAGCAGTGCTACAGGGTCAGACGAGCAGTACTTC	CASSATGSDEQYF
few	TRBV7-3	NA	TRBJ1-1	TGCGCCAGCAGCTCCCAAGTGTGGACTGAAGCTTTCTTT	CASSSQVWTEAFF
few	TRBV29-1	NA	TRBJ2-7	TGCAGCGCCGAAGGCGGTAAAGTAGGGTCCGAGCAGTACTTC	CSAEGGKVGSEQYF
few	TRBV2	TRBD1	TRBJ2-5	TGTGCCAGCAGTGAAGCGCCCCGGGACAGTATAAAAGAGACCCAGTACTTC	CASSEAPRDSIKETQYF
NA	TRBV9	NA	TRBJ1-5	TGTGCCAGCAGCGTTGATCCTTTTACCAATCAGCCCCAGCATTTT	CASSVDPFTNQPQHF
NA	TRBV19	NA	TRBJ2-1	TGTGCCAGTAGTATAGGGGCGGACTCCTACAATGAGCAGTTCTTC	CASSIGADSYNEQFF
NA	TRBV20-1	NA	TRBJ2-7	TGCAGTGCTAGACGCCGGGACCGACTCTACGAGCAGTACTTC	CSARRRDRLYEQYF
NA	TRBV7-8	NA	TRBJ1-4	TGTGCCAGCAGCTTAAACTCGGAGGGGGAAAAACTGTTTTTT	CASSLNSEGEKLFF
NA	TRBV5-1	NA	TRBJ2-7	TGCGCCAGCAGCGGGTGGAGAAGGGGCCTTCTCTCTCGCCTCGGGCAGTACTTC	CASSGWRRGLLSRLGQYF
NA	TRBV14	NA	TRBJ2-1	TGTGCCAGCAGCCATATTCCGTACAACAATGAGCAGTTCTTC	CASSHIPYNNEQFF
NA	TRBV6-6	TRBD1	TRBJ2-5	TGTGCCAGCAGTGGACAGGGGAAAGAGACCCAGTACTTC	CASSGQGKETQYF
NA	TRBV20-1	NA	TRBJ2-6	TGCAGTGCTTCCCCCTCGGGACCTGGGGCCAACGTCCTGACTTTC	CSASPSGPGANVLTF
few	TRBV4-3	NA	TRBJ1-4	TGCGCCAGCAGCCAAGATAGGCAGGTGGAAAATGAAAAACTGTTTTTT	CASSQDRQVENEKLFF
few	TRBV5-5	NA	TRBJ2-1	TGTGCCAGCACTCAACGGGCGAGTGAGCAGTTCTTC	CASTQRASEQFF
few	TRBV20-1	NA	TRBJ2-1	TGCAGTGCTAGCTATTGGGTTACGGTTAGTAATGAGCAGTTCTTC	CSASYWVTVSNEQFF
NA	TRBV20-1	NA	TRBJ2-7	TGCAGTGCCCCCCGGCCAGGGGGGGGAGACGAGCAGTACTTC	CSAPRPGGGDEQYF
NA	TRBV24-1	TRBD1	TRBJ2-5	TGTGCCACCAGTAACGGACAGGATATCGAGACCCAGTACTTC	CATSNGQDIETQYF
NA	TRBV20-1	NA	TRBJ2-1	TGCAGTGCTAGCGGCGCCACCTACAATGAGCAGTTCTTC	CSASGATYNEQFF
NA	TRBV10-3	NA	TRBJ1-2	TGTGCCATCAGCGTCGGGGGGCAGCGAGGGGACTATGGCTACACCTTC	CAISVGGQRGDYGYTF
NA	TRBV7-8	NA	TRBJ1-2	TGTGCCAGCAGCCCAGGGGAAGATGGCTACACCTTC	CASSPGEDGYTF
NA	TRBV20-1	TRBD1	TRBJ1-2	TGCAGTGCTAGAGATCTCCAGGGGGCTAACTATGGCTACACCTTC	CSARDLQGANYGYTF
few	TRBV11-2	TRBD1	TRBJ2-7	TGTGCCAGCAGCGGGGACAGGGCCGACGAGCAGTACTTC	CASSGDRADEQYF
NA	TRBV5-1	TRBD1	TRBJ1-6	TGCGCCAGCAGCTTCAGGGGGCAATCCTATAATTCACCCCTCCACTTT	CASSFRGQSYNSPLHF
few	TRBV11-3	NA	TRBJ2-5	TGTGCCGGAGAAGAGACCCAGTACTTC	CAGEETQYF
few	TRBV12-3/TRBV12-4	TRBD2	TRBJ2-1	TGTGCCAGCAGCGCCCGACTAGCCGGGGAGGGTGAGCAGTTCTTC	CASSARLAGEGEQFF
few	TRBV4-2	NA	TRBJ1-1	TGTGCCAGCAGCCAAGATGGGGACACCACTGAAGCTTTCTTT	CASSQDGDTTEAFF
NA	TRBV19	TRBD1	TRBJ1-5	TGTGCCAGTAGTCCCACCGACAGGGGGATAAATCAGCCCCAGCATTTT	CASSPTDRGINQPQHF
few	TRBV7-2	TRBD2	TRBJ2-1	TGTGCCAGCAGCCCGGGGACTAGCGGATCTCAGTTCTTC	CASSPGTSGSQFF
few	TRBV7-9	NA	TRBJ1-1	TGTGCCAGCAGCTTAGGTTCAGGGGCGAACACTGAAGCTTTCTTT	CASSLGSGANTEAFF